Detailed here is one T cell receptor (beta chain). What it recognizes is unknown. TCR beta VDJ and CDR3 profiles were obtained from a genomic DNA template. TCRdb used MiXCR to reprocess the reads, holding one entry per CDR3 protein. The sample includes a few hundred thousand distinct CDR3 sequences, 82% of them seen just once. Patients selected for sequencing had displayed CD8+CD57+ cell expansion by flow cytometry. All participating patients were living with severe acquired aplastic anemia. The sample comes from a study of CD8+CD57+ T cells in acquired aplastic anemia. Overall study findings and caveats: Sharing between patients and controls was observed for roughly 29 CD8+ CDR3 sequences.

Material: sorted CD4+, CD8+, or CD8+CD57+ T cells (not recorded which) from PBMCs. The source of this sequence is a human donor with aplastic anemia.

The CDR3 reads CASSLVGDLGEKLFF. Here the CDR3 DNA reads TGCGCCAGCAGCTTGGTGGGGGACCTCGGGGAAAAACTGTTTTTT. The chain is built from TRBV5-1 and TRBJ1-4, with TRBD1 as a possible D gene (5 bases). The CDR3 has 15 amino acids. Germline loops: CDR1 SGHRS, CDR2 YFSETQ. Trimming left V 0 bases short and J 8 bases short, with 14 bases between.